Presented here are 4 T cell receptor beta chains from one specimen sequenced in a study of T cell changes during pregnancy in multiple sclerosis. Profiled with immunoSEQ multiplex PCR; TCRdb holds only in-frame clones, not every one. The profile shows about 43,000 clones, approximately 89% of them singletons. The sequences come from peripheral blood, collected in the first trimester of pregnancy. These receptors came from a female donor in good health, enrolled as a control in a pregnancy study.

The chain is built from TRBV19 and TRBJ1-4, with a tentative D call TRBD1 (6 bases). CDR3 length equals 15 residues. V was shortened by 6 bases and J by 3 bases, with 14 bases between the two germline ends. Germline V CDR1 and CDR2: LNHDA, SQIVND (reference sequence). The DNA of the CDR3 is TGTGCCAGTAGCCCCGGACAGTCGGCTAATGAAAAACTGTTTTTT. Translated: CASSPGQSANEKLFF.

V is TRBV29-1 and J is TRBJ1-2; D ambiguous. This CDR3 is built from 11 residues. CDR1 SQVTM and CDR2 ANQGSEA come from the germline V gene. Trimming took 3 bases from V and 4 from J, leaving 6 bases between them. The CDR3 loop reads CSVEGSYGYTF. The CDR3 nucleotides read TGCAGCGTTGAGGGGAGCTATGGCTACACCTTC.

The chain links TRBV5-6 to TRBJ2-7, with D tentatively TRBD1 (6 bases). CDR3 length: 16 amino acids. Germline values: CDR1 SGHDT, CDR2 YYEEEE. The V end lost 4 bases, the J end lost 4 bases, and 21 bases lay between the germline ends. The CDR3 spells CASSTRDNLLLYEQYF. The CDR3 bases are TGTGCCAGCAGCACCCGGGACAATCTCCTCTTGTACGAGCAGTACTTC. Looking up the rest from reference TRBV5-6 and TRBJ2-7 gives the full variable domain: DAGVTQSPTHLIKTRGQQVTLRCSPKSGHDTVSWYQQALGQGPQFIFQYYEEEERQRGNFPDRFSGHQFPNYSSELNVNALLLGDSALYLCASSTRDNLLLYEQYFGPGTRLTVT.

The chain joins TRBV6-6 to TRBJ2-5, with 9 bases aligning to TRBD2. The CDR3 is 16 residues long. Germline lookup yields CDR1 MNHNY and CDR2 SVGAGI (reference sequence). The ends lost 3 bases at V and 5 bases at J; junction bases unmatched: 10. CDR3 amino acids: CASSYLAGGRGETQYF. The CDR3 nucleotides are TGTGCCAGCAGTTATTTGGCGGGGGGGCGGGGTGAGACCCAGTACTTC.